These 30 T cell receptor beta chains originate from one sample sequenced in a study of cytomegalovirus exposure and HLA in healthy donors (TCRdb year 2017). Library prep was done by the immunoSEQ multiplex PCR assay. For the multiplex PCR, a mixture combining 60 forward primers for TCR Vbeta segments and 13 reverse primers for TCR Jbeta segments was used. TCRdb limited this immuneACCESS table to in-frame rearrangements with V and J called. A share of clones is missing; checked studies link under half to unresolved V genes, and the rest is unexplained. The sample table holds fewer than 200,000 clones, of which approximately 80% were seen once. Of the sample, more than 0.95% is held by the ten largest clones. Sequencing input: PBMCs. The receptor source for this set is a girl aged 2-10 years in good health and CMV-seropositive.

This chain links TRBV5-1 with TRBJ2-3; tentatively, D is TRBD1 (5 bases). Germline CDR1 reads SGHRS; CDR2 reads YFSETQ. The V and J ends lost 4 bases and 0 bases respectively, with 12 bases between them. The CDR3 runs 15 residues. CDR3 nucleotides: TGCGCCAGCAGCATCCTTCGACAGAGCACAGATACGCAGTATTTT. Its translation is CASSILRQSTDTQYF.

V and J are TRBV2 and TRBJ1-2, with a tentative D call TRBD1 (6 bases). Per germline, CDR1 SNHLY and CDR2 FYNNEI. Trimming stripped 4 bases from V and 5 bases from J, with 17 bases between. This CDR3 spans 15 amino acids. For the CDR3, the DNA is TGTGCCAGCAGTGCCCAGGGGTTTGCTTTTTATGGCTACACCTTC. Translated: CASSAQGFAFYGYTF.

The gene calls are TRBV9 and TRBJ1-6, with D uncertain. The CDR3 totals 15 residues. In germline, CDR1 is SGDLS, CDR2 YYNGEE. Trimming removed 2 bases at V and 6 bases at J, with 12 bases between. The CDR3 coding sequence is TGTGCCAGCAGCGTTTGGGAGTCTGTTAATTCACCCCTCCACTTT. Protein sequence: CASSVWESVNSPLHF. The complete variable domain, with remaining parts taken from reference TRBV9 and TRBJ1-6, reads DSGVTQTPKHLITATGQRVTLRCSPRSGDLSVYWYQQSLDQGLQFLIQYYNGEERAKGNILERFSAQQFPDLHSELNLSSLELGDSALYFCASSVWESVNSPLHFGNGTRLTVT.

This clone has just a few counts. The gene calls are TRBV7-9 and TRBJ1-2; D call uncertain. There are 12 residues in the CDR3. The V gene's germline CDR1 is SEHNR and CDR2 FQNEAQ (reference sequence). V lost 4 bases and J 8 bases, leaving 11 bases between the germline ends. The CDR3 sequence is CASSSNSYGYTF. The CDR3 coding sequence is TGTGCCAGCAGCTCCAACAGTTACGGCTACACCTTC.

This rearrangement joins TRBV29-1 to TRBJ2-5, with D tentatively TRBD2 (5 bases). V lost 1 base to trimming and J lost 0 bases, with 15 bases between them. Looked up from germline, CDR1 is SQVTM and CDR2 is ANQGSEA. This CDR3 is built from 16 residues. CDR3 amino acids: CSVEARLDWYQETQYF. Written as DNA, the CDR3 is TGCAGCGTTGAAGCGCGATTGGACTGGTACCAAGAGACCCAGTACTTC. The full variable domain, completed using reference TRBV29-1 and TRBJ2-5, is SAVISQKPSRDICQRGTSLTIQCQVDSQVTMMFWYRQQPGQSLTLIATANQGSEATYESGFVIDKFPISRPNLTFSTLTVSNMSPEDSSIYLCSVEARLDWYQETQYFGPGTRLLVL.

This chain links TRBV25-1 with TRBJ1-1; a weak D match, TRBD1 (6 bases). Germline loops: CDR1 MGHDK, CDR2 SYGVNS. V was shortened by 6 bases and J by 4 bases, with 12 bases between the two germline ends. CDR3 size: 13 residues. CDR3 sequence: CASSRDKATEAFF. Here the CDR3 DNA reads TGTGCCAGCAGCCGGGACAAAGCCACTGAAGCTTTCTTT.

This clone was recorded only once. The genes are TRBV28 and TRBJ2-3; maybe TRBD1 (5 bases). The germline V gene has CDR1 MDHEN and CDR2 SYDVKM. The CDR3 covers 14 residues. Trimming shortened V by 1 base and J by 5 bases, and 10 bases separated the two germline ends. CDR3 nucleotides: TGTGCCAGCAGTTTATTCGGTGACAGAGATACGCAGTATTTT. This gives the protein CASSLFGDRDTQYF.

The CDR3: CASRESGLRCGYTF. CDR3 coding DNA: TGTGCCAGCAGAGAATCAGGACTTCGGTGTGGCTACACCTTC. The rearrangement joins TRBV28 to TRBJ1-2; D is undetermined. This CDR3 is 14 amino acids long. Germline lookup yields CDR1 MDHEN and CDR2 SYDVKM. The V end was cut by 6 bases, the J end by 7 bases, with 18 bases between.

V usage is TRBV6-6 and J usage is TRBJ2-6; D might be TRBD2 (5 bases). Per the germline V gene, CDR1 is MNHNY and CDR2 is SVGAGI (reference sequence). The CDR3 totals 15 residues. Between the trimmed V and J ends, which lost 5 bases and 2 bases, there was a span of 10 bases. CDR3 sequence (DNA): TGTGCCAGCAGTCAACGGGGAACTGGGGCCAACGTCCTGACTTTC. This gives the protein CASSQRGTGANVLTF.

This chain uses TRBV27 with TRBJ2-3; the match to TRBD1 covers 7 bases. CDR1 and CDR2 from the germline V gene are MNHEY and SMNVEV (reference sequence). With 5 bases clipped from V and 1 base from J, the junction kept 3 bases outside the gene matches. The CDR3 contains 14 residues. CDR3 in DNA: TGTGCCAGCAGTCCAGGGACAGGCACAGATACGCAGTATTTT. This sequence encodes CASSPGTGTDTQYF.

In its sample, this clone was seen a few times. This chain connects TRBV6-5 to TRBJ2-7, with D tentatively TRBD2 (6 bases). V lost 2 bases, J lost 5 bases, and 16 bases lay in between. The CDR3 is made up of 15 amino acids. Germline-derived CDR1 and CDR2 are MNHEY and SVGAGI. CDR3 amino acids: CASSYGGVVSDEQYF. CDR3 DNA: TGTGCCAGCAGTTACGGCGGGGTGGTGTCAGACGAGCAGTACTTC.

This clone was detected only once. The rearrangement uses TRBV19 and TRBJ1-1; D may be TRBD1 (6 bases). The length of the CDR3 is 10 residues. Per the germline V gene, CDR1 is LNHDA and CDR2 is SQIVND (reference sequence). V was clipped by 7 bases and J by 6 bases, with 6 bases between them. The CDR3 region has the DNA TGTGCCAGTACAGGGGCTGAAGCTTTCTTT. The encoded protein is CASTGAEAFF.

A note on this clone: One junction end disagrees with the germline gene, perhaps due to a read error. V gene TRBV20-1 combines with J gene TRBJ1-1; no reliable D call. CDR1 and CDR2 from the germline V gene are DFQATT and SNEGSKA (reference sequence). The CDR3 totals 9 residues. The CDR3 here is CSASRSPPF. As DNA, the CDR3 is TGCAGTGCGAGTCGTTCACCCCCCTTT.

The rearrangement links TRBV19 to TRBJ1-6; D not certain. This CDR3 has 17 amino acids. Germline CDR1 LNHDA, CDR2 SQIVND (reference sequence). V shed 5 bases and J shed 2 bases, with 16 bases lying between them. CDR3 nucleotides: TGTGCCAGTAGTCGGCGTGTGGGAGGGCCCTATAATTCACCCCTCCACTTT. Encoded protein: CASSRRVGGPYNSPLHF.

This clone has a handful of counts. The chain combines TRBV6-6 with TRBJ2-1; D is perhaps TRBD1 (6 bases). V gave up 2 bases and J gave up 9 bases, with 14 bases separating them. The CDR3 has 14 amino acids. CDR1 is MNHNY and CDR2 is SVGAGI in the germline V gene (reference sequence). The CDR3 sequence: CASSYNPRGGEQFF. CDR3 bases: TGTGCCAGCAGTTACAACCCCAGGGGCGGTGAGCAGTTCTTC.

The chain joins TRBV18 to TRBJ2-1, with TRBD2 matching over 12 bases. After removal of 0 bases from V and 10 bases from J, the junction contained 10 bases not matched to a gene. The germline V gene has CDR1 KGHSH and CDR2 LQKENI. The length of the CDR3 is 17 residues. CDR3 loop: CASSPPSLAGGLREQFF. In nucleotides, the CDR3 is TGTGCCAGCTCACCACCGTCCCTAGCGGGAGGGCTCAGGGAGCAGTTCTTC.

J is TRBJ2-2 and V is TRBV30, with a weak D call TRBD2 (6 bases). The V gene's germline CDR1 is GTSNPN and CDR2 SVGIG (reference sequence). The CDR3 is 15 amino acids. The germline V and J ends were trimmed by 0 bases and 5 bases, with 13 bases remaining between them. CDR3: CAWSVLTRGTGELFF. CDR3 nucleotides: TGTGCCTGGAGTGTTTTAACTCGGGGGACCGGGGAGCTGTTTTTT.

The V call is TRBV7-3, the J call TRBJ2-1; D is possibly TRBD1 (7 bases). CDR3 length equals 12 residues. Trimming removed 5 bases at V and 9 bases at J, with 11 bases between. The germline CDR1 and CDR2 sequences are SGHTA and FQGTGA. The CDR3: CASSPQGGEQFF. For the CDR3, the DNA is TGTGCCAGCAGCCCCCAGGGGGGTGAGCAGTTCTTC.

This clone was seen a single time. The chain carries TRBV11-2 and TRBJ1-4; 7 nucleotides align to TRBD1. The CDR3 is 16 amino acids. The ends lost 5 bases at V and 10 bases at J; junction bases unmatched: 16. The V gene's germline CDR1 is SGHAT and CDR2 FQNNGV. CDR3 coding DNA: TGTGCCAGCAGCCAACCCACGACAGGGAGGTACCTAAAACTGTTTTTT. This gives the protein CASSQPTTGRYLKLFF.

The V gene is TRBV13, the J gene TRBJ2-5; the D gene is possibly TRBD2 (5 bases). V gave up 5 bases and J gave up 5 bases, with 18 bases separating them. The germline CDR1 and CDR2 sequences are PRHDT and FYEKMQ (reference sequence). This CDR3 spans 15 amino acids. CDR3 loop: CASSPGMVGGETQYF. CDR3 in DNA: TGTGCCAGCAGCCCCGGCATGGTTGGCGGGGAGACCCAGTACTTC.

This chain connects TRBV19 to TRBJ2-3; 8 bases agree with TRBD2. There are 16 residues in the CDR3. Per the germline V gene, CDR1 is LNHDA and CDR2 is SQIVND (reference sequence). The J segment lost 1 base and the V segment lost 6 bases, leaving 9 bases of the junction unmatched. This CDR3 is CASSRPGGSGTDTQYF. As DNA, the CDR3 is TGTGCCAGTAGCCGCCCGGGAGGGAGCGGCACAGATACGCAGTATTTT.

The chain is built from TRBV9 and TRBJ1-1, with D possibly matching TRBD1 (5 bases). V was trimmed by 0 bases and J by 3 bases, leaving 9 bases between them. CDR3 length equals 14 residues. Germline V gives CDR1 SGDLS, CDR2 YYNGEE. CDR3 DNA: TGTGCCAGCAGCGTAGCGGCGGGGGACACTGAAGCTTTCTTT. As protein: CASSVAAGDTEAFF.

This chain uses TRBV29-1 with TRBJ1-1; possible D gene TRBD1, 6 bases. Germline V gives CDR1 SQVTM, CDR2 ANQGSEA. V was shortened by 6 bases and J by 1 base, with 12 bases between the two germline ends. The CDR3 has 13 amino acids. Written as DNA, the CDR3 is TGCAGCGTGCACAGGGACACGAACACTGAAGCTTTCTTT. Protein: CSVHRDTNTEAFF. Supplemented by reference TRBV29-1 and TRBJ1-1, the full variable domain reads SAVISQKPSRDICQRGTSLTIQCQVDSQVTMMFWYRQQPGQSLTLIATANQGSEATYESGFVIDKFPISRPNLTFSTLTVSNMSPEDSSIYLCSVHRDTNTEAFFGQGTRLTVV.

A note on this clone: At the DNA level, this CDR3 is encoded by other sequences in the same sample as well. The V gene is TRBV5-1, the J gene TRBJ2-3; TRBD1 agrees at 10 bases. The V gene's germline CDR1 is SGHRS and CDR2 YFSETQ. CDR3 length: 14 amino acids. V lost 2 bases and J lost 4; bases outside the gene matches: 1. In nucleotides, the CDR3 is TGCGCCAGCAGCTTAGGACAGGGGGCAGATACGCAGTATTTT. As protein: CASSLGQGADTQYF.

The CDR3, as DNA: TGTGCCTGGAGTGTACGGTGGGCCGACACAGATACGCAGTATTTT. This codes for CAWSVRWADTDTQYF. The chain carries TRBV30 and TRBJ2-3; D gene ambiguous. The germline CDR1 and CDR2 sequences are GTSNPN and SVGIG (reference sequence). This CDR3 has 15 residues. V lost 0 bases and J 2 bases, leaving 12 bases between the germline ends.

The chain carries TRBV10-3 and TRBJ1-2; D perhaps matches TRBD1 (5 bases). The CDR3 is made up of 15 amino acids. V dropped 6 bases and J dropped 3 bases, with 17 bases sitting between them. CDR1 is ENHRY, CDR2 SYGVKD, per germline. CDR3 DNA sequence: TGTGCCATCAGACCTCACCTCGGGACTGACTATGGCTACACCTTC. This codes for CAIRPHLGTDYGYTF.

The chain uses TRBV5-1 and TRBJ1-3; D possibly corresponds to TRBD1 (6 bases). The CDR3 consists of 17 residues. Germline V CDR1 and CDR2: SGHRS, YFSETQ. V lost 4 bases to trimming and J lost 2 bases, with 19 bases between them. The CDR3 sequence is CASSTHTTGLAGNTIYF. Here the CDR3 DNA reads TGCGCCAGCAGCACTCACACCACAGGGTTGGCTGGAAACACCATATATTTT.

The J gene is TRBJ2-1, the V gene TRBV6-5; 9 nucleotides agree with TRBD2. Germline V lookup: CDR1 MNHEY, CDR2 SVGAGI. J lost 0 bases, V lost 6 bases, and 3 bases had no gene match. The CDR3 consists of 15 residues. The CDR3 here is CASSRGGDSYNEQFF. The CDR3 coding sequence is TGTGCCAGCAGCCGCGGGGGGGACTCCTACAATGAGCAGTTCTTC.

This sequence joins TRBV14 and TRBJ2-5; TRBD1 aligns across 7 bases. The CDR3 totals 16 residues. CDR1 and CDR2 from the germline V gene are SGHDN and FVKESK. The V segment lost 2 bases and the J segment 3 bases; nucleotides outside the gene matches: 9. The CDR3 DNA is TGTGCCAGCAGCCAATTTTTACAGGGGTGGGAAGAGACCCAGTACTTC. It codes for CASSQFLQGWEETQYF.

The gene calls are TRBV5-1 and TRBJ2-7; D possibly corresponds to TRBD2 (6 bases). Germline CDR1 SGHRS, CDR2 YFSETQ. Trimming cost V 2 bases and J 1 base, with 10 bases left between them. This CDR3 has 14 amino acids. The CDR3, as DNA: TGCGCCAGCAGCTTTTTCGGGAGATCCTACGAGCAGTACTTC. It translates to CASSFFGRSYEQYF.